This TCR beta chain is from a study of control samples from healthy donors and cancer patients. This clone appeared a single time. Repertoires were generated with immunoSEQ multiplex PCR, while TCRdb's copy carries only in-frame clones and drops some. Here the sample spans 120,000 to 150,000 clones, more than 90% being singletons. The V and J ends lost 7 bases and 7 bases respectively, with 16 bases between them. The CDR3 runs to 12 residues. Germline values: CDR1 SQVTM, CDR2 ANQGSEA. The rearrangement uses TRBV29-1 and TRBJ1-2; D remains ambiguous. The TCR was taken from a man aged 25-45 years in good health. Sequenced: blood. CDR3 DNA sequence: TGCAGCGCCGAGAGGACCCCACGTGGCTACACCTTC. Translating it yields CSAERTPRGYTF.